This paragraph reports one T cell receptor beta chain. The germline V gene has CDR1 SGHTA and CDR2 FQGNSA. The CDR3 consists of 14 residues. V lost 1 base and J lost 3, with 10 bases in between. This sample is part of a study of T cell responses to AZD1222 COVID-19 vaccine. TCRdb keeps only in-frame clones here, not all; method: immunoSEQ multiplex PCR. Among roughly 150,000 clones listed, around nine tenths were seen once. This sample comprised peripheral blood, obtained on day 0 of AZD1222 vaccination. This TCR was sampled from an adult in good health. V gene TRBV7-2 combines with J gene TRBJ2-7; maybe TRBD2 (6 bases). The CDR3 sequence: CASSLGGELYEQYF. DNA for the CDR3: TGTGCCAGCAGCTTAGGGGGGGAACTCTACGAGCAGTACTTC. Full variable domain (outside the CDR3, taken from reference TRBV7-2 and TRBJ2-7): GAGVSQSPSNKVTEKGKDVELRCDPISGHTALYWYRQSLGQGLEFLIYFQGNSAPDKSGLPSDRFSAERTGGSVSTLTIQRTQQEDSAVYLCASSLGGELYEQYFGPGTRLTVT.